This section outlines one TCR beta chain sequence together with its context. The data belong to a study of PD-1 blockade in classical Hodgkin lymphoma. Sequencing was performed with immunoSEQ multiplex PCR; in TCRdb, only in-frame clones are kept and a portion is missing. The sample holds 35,000 to 45,000 clones, about 72% seen once. No patient escaped relapse after autologous stem cell transplantation, and brentuximab vedotin exposure varied. The TCR sequence derives from a human donor with classical Hodgkin lymphoma. This specimen was peripheral blood mononuclear cells (PBMCs), taken at baseline.

The CDR3 bases are TGCGCCAGCAGTCGCCCCAGACGGGGGGGACTGTACACTGAAGCTTTCTTT. Its protein is CASSRPRRGGLYTEAFF. V usage is TRBV23-1 and J usage is TRBJ1-1, with a weak D call TRBD1 (5 bases). TRBV23-1 has ORF status, its function being uncertain. The CDR3 runs to 17 residues. V gave up 4 bases and J gave up 3 bases, with 21 bases separating them.